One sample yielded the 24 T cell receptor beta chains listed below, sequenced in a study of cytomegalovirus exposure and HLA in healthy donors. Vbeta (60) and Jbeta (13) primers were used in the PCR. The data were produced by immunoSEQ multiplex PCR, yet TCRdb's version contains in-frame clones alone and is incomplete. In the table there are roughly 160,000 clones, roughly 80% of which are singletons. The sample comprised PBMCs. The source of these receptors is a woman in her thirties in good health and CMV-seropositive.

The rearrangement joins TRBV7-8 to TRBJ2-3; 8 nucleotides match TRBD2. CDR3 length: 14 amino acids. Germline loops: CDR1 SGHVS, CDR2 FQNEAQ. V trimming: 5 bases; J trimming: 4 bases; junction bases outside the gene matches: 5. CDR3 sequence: CASSPGLVADTQYF. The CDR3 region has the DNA TGTGCCAGCAGCCCGGGACTAGTAGCAGATACGCAGTATTTT.

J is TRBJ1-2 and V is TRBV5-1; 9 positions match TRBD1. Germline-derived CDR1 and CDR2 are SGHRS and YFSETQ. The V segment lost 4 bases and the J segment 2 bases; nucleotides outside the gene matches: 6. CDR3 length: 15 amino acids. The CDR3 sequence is CASSPRTGANYGYTF. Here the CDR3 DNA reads TGCGCCAGCAGCCCCCGGACAGGGGCCAACTATGGCTACACCTTC.

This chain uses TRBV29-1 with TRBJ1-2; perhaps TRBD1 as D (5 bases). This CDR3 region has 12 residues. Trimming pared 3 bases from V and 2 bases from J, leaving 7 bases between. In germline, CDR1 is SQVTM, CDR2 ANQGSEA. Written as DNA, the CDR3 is TGCAGCGTTGAGACAGAAAACTATGGCTACACCTTC. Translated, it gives CSVETENYGYTF.

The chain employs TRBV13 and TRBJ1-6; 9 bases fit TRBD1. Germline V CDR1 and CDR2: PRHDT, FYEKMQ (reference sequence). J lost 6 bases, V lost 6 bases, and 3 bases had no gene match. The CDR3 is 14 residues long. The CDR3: CASRPTGGNSPLHF. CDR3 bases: TGTGCCAGCAGACCGACAGGGGGTAATTCACCCCTCCACTTT.

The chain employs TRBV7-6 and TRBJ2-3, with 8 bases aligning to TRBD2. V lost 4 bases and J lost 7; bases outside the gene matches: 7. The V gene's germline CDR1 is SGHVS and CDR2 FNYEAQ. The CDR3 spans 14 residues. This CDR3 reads CASSYGTSHYTQYF. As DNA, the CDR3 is TGTGCCAGCAGCTACGGGACTAGTCACTATACGCAGTATTTT.

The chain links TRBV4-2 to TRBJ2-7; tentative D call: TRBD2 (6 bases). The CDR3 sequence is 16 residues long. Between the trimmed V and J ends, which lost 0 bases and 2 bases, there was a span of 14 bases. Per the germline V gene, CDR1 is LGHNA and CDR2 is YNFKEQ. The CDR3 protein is CASSQDQGSGAYEQYF. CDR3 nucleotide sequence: TGTGCCAGCAGCCAAGATCAGGGTAGCGGAGCCTACGAGCAGTACTTC.

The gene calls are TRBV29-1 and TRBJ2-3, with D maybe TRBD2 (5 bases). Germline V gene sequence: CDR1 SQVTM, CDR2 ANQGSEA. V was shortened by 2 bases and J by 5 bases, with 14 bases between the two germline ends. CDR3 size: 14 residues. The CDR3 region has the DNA TGCAGCGTTGAAAAGCCGGGGTTGAAAGATACGCAGTATTTT. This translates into CSVEKPGLKDTQYF.

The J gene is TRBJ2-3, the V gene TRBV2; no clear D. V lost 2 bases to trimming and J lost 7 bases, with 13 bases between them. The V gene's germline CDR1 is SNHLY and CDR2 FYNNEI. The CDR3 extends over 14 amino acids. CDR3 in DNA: TGTGCCAGCAGTGAATTCGAGGATCTGAATACGCAGTATTTT. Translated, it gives CASSEFEDLNTQYF.

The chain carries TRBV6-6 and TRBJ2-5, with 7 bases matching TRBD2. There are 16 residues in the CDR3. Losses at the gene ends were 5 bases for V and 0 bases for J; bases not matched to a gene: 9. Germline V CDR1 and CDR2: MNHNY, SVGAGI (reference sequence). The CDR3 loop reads CASSGGWGGYQETQYF. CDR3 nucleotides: TGTGCCAGCAGTGGAGGTTGGGGGGGGTACCAAGAGACCCAGTACTTC.

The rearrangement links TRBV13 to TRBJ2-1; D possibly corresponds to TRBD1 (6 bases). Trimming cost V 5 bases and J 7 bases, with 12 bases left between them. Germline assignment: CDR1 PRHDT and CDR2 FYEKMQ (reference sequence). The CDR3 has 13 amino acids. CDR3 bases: TGTGCCAGCAGCCGGGTGAGGGGGAATGAGCAGTTCTTC. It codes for CASSRVRGNEQFF. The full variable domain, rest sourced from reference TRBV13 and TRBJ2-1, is AAGVIQSPRHLIKEKRETATLKCYPIPRHDTVYWYQQGPGQDPQFLISFYEKMQSDKGSIPDRFSAQQFSDYHSELNMSSLELGDSALYFCASSRVRGNEQFFGPGTRLTVL.

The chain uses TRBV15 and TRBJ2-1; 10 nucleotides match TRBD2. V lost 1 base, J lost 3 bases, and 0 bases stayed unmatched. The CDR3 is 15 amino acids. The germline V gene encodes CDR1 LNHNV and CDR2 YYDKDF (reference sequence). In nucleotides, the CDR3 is TGTGCCACCAGCAGAGGGACTAGCGGCTACAATGAGCAGTTCTTC. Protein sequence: CATSRGTSGYNEQFF.

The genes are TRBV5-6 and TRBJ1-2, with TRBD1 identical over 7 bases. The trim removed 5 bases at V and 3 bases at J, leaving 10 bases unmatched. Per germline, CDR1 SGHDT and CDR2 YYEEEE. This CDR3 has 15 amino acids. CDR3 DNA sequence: TGTGCCAGCAGTTCATTTACAGGGGAAGACTATGGCTACACCTTC. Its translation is CASSSFTGEDYGYTF.

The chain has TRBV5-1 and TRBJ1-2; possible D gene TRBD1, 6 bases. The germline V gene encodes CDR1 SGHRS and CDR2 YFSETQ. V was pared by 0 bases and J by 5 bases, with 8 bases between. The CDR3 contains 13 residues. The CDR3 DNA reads TGCGCCAGCAGCTTGGACAGGGCATATGGCTACACCTTC. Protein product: CASSLDRAYGYTF.

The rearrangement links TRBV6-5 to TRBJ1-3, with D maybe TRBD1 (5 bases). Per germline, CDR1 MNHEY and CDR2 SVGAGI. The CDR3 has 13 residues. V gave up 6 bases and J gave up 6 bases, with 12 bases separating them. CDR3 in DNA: TGTGCCAGCAGCCCACGGGGGGTAAACACCATATATTTT. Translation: CASSPRGVNTIYF.

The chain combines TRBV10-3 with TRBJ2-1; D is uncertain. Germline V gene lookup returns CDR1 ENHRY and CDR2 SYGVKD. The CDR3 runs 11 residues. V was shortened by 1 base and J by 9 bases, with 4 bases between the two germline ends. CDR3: CAISEFLEQFF. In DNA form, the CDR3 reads TGTGCCATCAGTGAGTTTCTTGAGCAGTTCTTC.

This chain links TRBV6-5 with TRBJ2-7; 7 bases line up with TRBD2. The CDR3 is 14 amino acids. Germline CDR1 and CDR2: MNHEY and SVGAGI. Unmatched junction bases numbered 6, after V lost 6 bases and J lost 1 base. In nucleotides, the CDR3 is TGTGCCAGCAGCGCCGAGCGGGGATCCTACGAGCAGTACTTC. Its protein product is CASSAERGSYEQYF.

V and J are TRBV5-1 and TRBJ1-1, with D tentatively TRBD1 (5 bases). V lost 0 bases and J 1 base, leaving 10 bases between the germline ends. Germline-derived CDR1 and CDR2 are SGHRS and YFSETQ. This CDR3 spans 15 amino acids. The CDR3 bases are TGCGCCAGCAGCTTGGAGGGACTCCCGAACACTGAAGCTTTCTTT. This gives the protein CASSLEGLPNTEAFF.

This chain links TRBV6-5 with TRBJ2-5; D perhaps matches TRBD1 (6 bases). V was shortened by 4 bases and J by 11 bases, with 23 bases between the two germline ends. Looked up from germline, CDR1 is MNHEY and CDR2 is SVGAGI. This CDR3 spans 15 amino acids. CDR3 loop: CASSSFGQPVGEQYF. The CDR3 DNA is TGTGCCAGCAGTTCATTCGGACAGCCCGTTGGAGAGCAGTACTTC.

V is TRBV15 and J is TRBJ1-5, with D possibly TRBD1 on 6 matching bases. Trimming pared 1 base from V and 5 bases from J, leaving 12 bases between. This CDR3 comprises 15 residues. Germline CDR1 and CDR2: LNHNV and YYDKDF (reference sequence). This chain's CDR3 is CATSRGKGGYQPQHF. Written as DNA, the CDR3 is TGTGCCACCAGCAGAGGGAAAGGGGGTTATCAGCCCCAGCATTTT.

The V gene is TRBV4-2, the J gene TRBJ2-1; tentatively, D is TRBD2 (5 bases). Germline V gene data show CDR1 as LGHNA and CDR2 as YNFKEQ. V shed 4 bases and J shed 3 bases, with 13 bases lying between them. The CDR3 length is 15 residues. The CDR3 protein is CASSRAAGSYNEQFF. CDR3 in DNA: TGTGCCAGCAGCCGGGCGGCGGGCAGCTACAATGAGCAGTTCTTC.

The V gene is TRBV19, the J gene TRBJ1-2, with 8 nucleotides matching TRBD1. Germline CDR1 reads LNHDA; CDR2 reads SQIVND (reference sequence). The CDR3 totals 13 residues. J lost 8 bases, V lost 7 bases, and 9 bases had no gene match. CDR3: CASTGTGNRGYTF. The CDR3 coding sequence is TGTGCCAGTACCGGGACAGGAAATCGGGGCTACACCTTC.

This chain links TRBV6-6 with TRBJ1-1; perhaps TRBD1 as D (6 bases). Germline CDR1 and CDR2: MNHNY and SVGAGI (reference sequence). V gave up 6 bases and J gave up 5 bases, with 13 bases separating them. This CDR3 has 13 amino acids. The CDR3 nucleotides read TGTGCCAGCAGCCTCAGGGGAGGGACTGAAGCTTTCTTT. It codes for CASSLRGGTEAFF.

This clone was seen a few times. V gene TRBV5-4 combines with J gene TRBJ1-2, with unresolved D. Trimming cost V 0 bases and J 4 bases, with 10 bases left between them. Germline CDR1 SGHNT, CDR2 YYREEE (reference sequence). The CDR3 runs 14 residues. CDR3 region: CASSLGHSAYGYTF. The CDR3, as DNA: TGTGCCAGCAGCTTGGGCCACTCTGCCTATGGCTACACCTTC.

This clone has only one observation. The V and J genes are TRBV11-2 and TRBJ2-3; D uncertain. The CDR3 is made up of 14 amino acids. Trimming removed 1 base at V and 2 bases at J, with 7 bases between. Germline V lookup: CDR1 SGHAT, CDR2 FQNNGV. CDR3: CASSLVPITDTQYF. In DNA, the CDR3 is TGTGCCAGCAGCTTAGTGCCTATCACAGATACGCAGTATTTT.